The 25 T cell receptor beta chains below were found in one sample sequenced in a study of blood T cell repertoires in COVID-19. Only in-frame clones appear in the TCRdb table, and some are missing; sequencing was by immunoSEQ multiplex PCR. The sample holds tens of thousands of clones, approximately 78% seen once. Specimen: peripheral blood. These TCRs come from a man aged 65-85 years with acute or convalescent COVID-19.

The chain combines TRBV4-1 with TRBJ2-5, with TRBD2 as a possible D gene (6 bases). Trimming removed 0 bases at V and 2 bases at J, with 13 bases between. The CDR3 has 16 residues. Germline V gives CDR1 MGHRA, CDR2 YSYEKL. This CDR3 reads CASSQEERARQETQYF. The CDR3 bases are TGCGCCAGCAGCCAAGAAGAGCGGGCTCGGCAAGAGACCCAGTACTTC.

This clone has more than one count but fewer than ten. This chain joins TRBV7-9 and TRBJ2-3; tentatively, D is TRBD2 (6 bases). The germline V gene has CDR1 SEHNR and CDR2 FQNEAQ (reference sequence). CDR3 length: 15 amino acids. The V and J ends lost 2 bases and 4 bases respectively, with 13 bases between them. The CDR3 DNA is TGTGCCAGCAGCTTAATCCAGGGAGGCTCAGATACGCAGTATTTT. It translates to CASSLIQGGSDTQYF.

The chain carries TRBV11-2 and TRBJ2-7, with D possibly being TRBD1 (6 bases). V gave up 5 bases and J gave up 3 bases, with 17 bases separating them. This CDR3 contains 15 residues. The germline CDR1 and CDR2 sequences are SGHAT and FQNNGV. CDR3 sequence (DNA): TGTGCCAGCAGCCCCCGGATGGACAGCAACTACGAGCAGTACTTC. It yields the protein CASSPRMDSNYEQYF.

V is TRBV28 and J is TRBJ2-1, with TRBD2 as a possible D gene (5 bases). CDR1 is MDHEN and CDR2 is SYDVKM in the germline V gene. V was pared by 2 bases and J by 6 bases, with 17 bases between. This CDR3 has 16 residues. The CDR3 is CASSLDGSAHGNEQFF. The CDR3 coding sequence is TGTGCCAGCAGTTTAGATGGTAGCGCGCACGGCAATGAGCAGTTCTTC.

The chain recombines TRBV19 with TRBJ1-2; 7 bases map to TRBD1. The V gene end was trimmed by 8 bases and the J gene end by 4 bases; junction bases not matched to a gene: 7. Germline lookup yields CDR1 LNHDA and CDR2 SQIVND (reference sequence). This CDR3 comprises 13 residues. The CDR3 DNA reads TGTGCCAGTTACAGGGGCGCAGGCTATGGCTACACCTTC. Translation: CASYRGAGYGYTF.

The gene calls are TRBV18 and TRBJ2-3; D gene uncertain. The CDR3 has 14 amino acids. V was trimmed by 4 bases and J by 4 bases, leaving 12 bases between them. Germline values: CDR1 KGHSH, CDR2 LQKENI. DNA for the CDR3: TGTGCCAGCTCACTAAATAGCAAGTCAGATACGCAGTATTTT. This codes for CASSLNSKSDTQYF. Full variable domain (outside the CDR3, taken from reference TRBV18 and TRBJ2-3): NAGVMQNPRHLVRRRGQEARLRCSPMKGHSHVYWYRQLPEEGLKFMVYLQKENIIDESGMPKERFSAEFPKEGPSILRIQQVVRGDSAAYFCASSLNSKSDTQYFGPGTRLTVL.

This chain joins TRBV7-6 and TRBJ2-7; 12 bases align to TRBD2. CDR3 size: 16 residues. The germline gives CDR1 SGHVS, CDR2 FNYEAQ. V shed 2 bases and J 1 base; nucleotides not matched to a gene: 3. Written as DNA, the CDR3 is TGTGCCAGCAGCTTACTGACTAGCGGGAGTTCCTACGAGCAGTACTTC. This codes for CASSLLTSGSSYEQYF.

This clone has a handful of counts. The chain links TRBV19 to TRBJ2-5, with 13 bases that match TRBD2. The CDR3 has 16 amino acids. Germline CDR1 and CDR2: LNHDA and SQIVND (reference sequence). Losses at the gene ends were 6 bases for V and 0 bases for J; bases not matched to a gene: 4. CDR3 DNA sequence: TGTGCCAGTAGCCTCGGACTAGCGGGGGACCAAGAGACCCAGTACTTC. Protein: CASSLGLAGDQETQYF.

V gene TRBV4-3 combines with J gene TRBJ1-2; D possibly corresponds to TRBD1 (6 bases). The CDR3 contains 16 residues. CDR1 and CDR2 from the germline V gene are LGHNA and YSLEER. V lost 3 bases and J lost 5, with 19 bases in between. Here the CDR3 DNA reads TGCGCCAGCAGCCAGCTGACAGGCACTAACTATTATGGCTACACCTTC. Its translation: CASSQLTGTNYYGYTF.

The chain carries TRBV6-5 and TRBJ2-1; D gene ambiguous. Trimming shortened V by 2 bases and J by 2 bases, and 10 bases separated the two germline ends. Germline CDR1 is MNHEY and CDR2 is SVGAGI. CDR3 size: 15 residues. The DNA of the CDR3 is TGTGCCAGCAGTTACCAGAAAGATCCCTACAATGAGCAGTTCTTC. This translates into CASSYQKDPYNEQFF.

The chain employs TRBV27 and TRBJ1-5; D is ambiguous. In germline, CDR1 is MNHEY, CDR2 SMNVEV (reference sequence). Trimming removed 3 bases from V and 6 bases from J, with 6 bases in between. The CDR3 is made up of 12 amino acids. The CDR3 region is CASSFIGQPQHF. The CDR3 coding sequence is TGTGCCAGCAGTTTTATCGGTCAGCCCCAGCATTTT.

V gene TRBV14 combines with J gene TRBJ1-1; perhaps TRBD1 as D (5 bases). The CDR3 runs to 14 residues. Germline CDR1 SGHDN, CDR2 FVKESK. V was clipped by 9 bases and J by 1 base, with 15 bases between them. CDR3 coding DNA: TGTGCCAGTTCCCACGGGGGGGGGAACACTGAAGCTTTCTTT. This gives the protein CASSHGGGNTEAFF.

The chain joins TRBV6-5 to TRBJ1-5, with a possible D match to TRBD1 (5 bases). This CDR3 region has 14 residues. CDR1 is MNHEY and CDR2 is SVGAGI in the germline V gene. The V end was cut by 2 bases, the J end by 7 bases, with 12 bases between. The CDR3 here is CASSYAGMEQPQHF. CDR3 sequence (DNA): TGTGCCAGCAGTTACGCAGGGATGGAACAGCCCCAGCATTTT.

This chain joins TRBV19 and TRBJ2-1, with D perhaps matching TRBD1 (6 bases). Germline values: CDR1 LNHDA, CDR2 SQIVND (reference sequence). This CDR3 comprises 13 residues. V was pared by 3 bases and J by 7 bases, with 10 bases between. The DNA for the CDR3 is TGTGCCAGTAGTATGGTAGGGGGTAATGAGCAGTTCTTC. Translating it yields CASSMVGGNEQFF.

The V call is TRBV7-9, the J call TRBJ2-7; D possibly corresponds to TRBD2 (6 bases). Trimming stripped 8 bases from V and 0 bases from J, with 8 bases between. Germline CDR1 and CDR2: SEHNR and FQNEAQ (reference sequence). The CDR3 loop spans 12 amino acids. The chain's CDR3 is CASRGNSYEQYF. CDR3 bases: TGTGCCAGCCGGGGGAACTCCTACGAGCAGTACTTC.

The chain combines TRBV27 with TRBJ2-3; D possibly corresponds to TRBD2 (5 bases). Trimming took 4 bases from V and 2 from J, leaving 16 bases between them. This CDR3 comprises 16 residues. Germline values: CDR1 MNHEY, CDR2 SMNVEV (reference sequence). The CDR3 region is CASSSYAGKHTDTQYF. CDR3 nucleotide sequence: TGTGCCAGCAGTTCCTACGCCGGGAAGCACACAGATACGCAGTATTTT.

This clone was observed a handful of times. The V call is TRBV15, the J call TRBJ2-1; 11 bases align to TRBD1. The V and J ends lost 4 bases and 7 bases, in that order; junction bases with no gene match: 6. The V gene's germline CDR1 is LNHNV and CDR2 YYDKDF (reference sequence). The CDR3 sequence is 15 residues long. CDR3 sequence: CATSKRTGGRNEQFF. CDR3 nucleotides: TGTGCCACCAGCAAGCGGACAGGGGGCCGGAATGAGCAGTTCTTC.

The V gene is TRBV19, the J gene TRBJ1-4, with 7 bases aligning to TRBD1. This CDR3 spans 16 amino acids. Per germline, CDR1 LNHDA and CDR2 SQIVND (reference sequence). The junction had 6 bases not matched to a gene; V was cut back by 5 bases and J by 0 bases. The chain's CDR3 is CASSWAGGSTNEKLFF. DNA for the CDR3: TGTGCCAGTAGTTGGGCAGGGGGGTCAACTAATGAAAAACTGTTTTTT.

This chain uses TRBV6-5 with TRBJ2-2; tentatively, D is TRBD1 (6 bases). The V and J ends lost 6 bases and 5 bases respectively, with 13 bases between them. Germline loops: CDR1 MNHEY, CDR2 SVGAGI. The CDR3 runs 14 residues. The CDR3, as DNA: TGTGCCAGCAGAAGGGGGTCAGGGACCGGGGAGCTGTTTTTT. This translates into CASRRGSGTGELFF.

This sequence joins TRBV28 and TRBJ1-2, with 7 bases identical to TRBD1. This CDR3 region has 12 residues. The V gene end was trimmed by 0 bases and the J gene end by 12 bases; junction bases not matched to a gene: 4. Germline values: CDR1 MDHEN, CDR2 SYDVKM. The CDR3 bases are TGTGCCAGCAGTTTATGGAGGGGGCAGAACACCTTC. It codes for CASSLWRGQNTF.

The chain employs TRBV7-9 and TRBJ1-1, with D possibly TRBD1 on 5 matching bases. The V end lost 2 bases, the J end lost 6 bases, and 13 bases lay between the germline ends. The CDR3 has 14 amino acids. Per the germline V gene, CDR1 is SEHNR and CDR2 is FQNEAQ (reference sequence). The DNA of the CDR3 is TGTGCCAGCAGCTTATCAGGGAGGAGGCCTGAAGCTTTCTTT. This sequence encodes CASSLSGRRPEAFF. The whole variable domain, filled in from reference TRBV7-9 and TRBJ1-1, reads DTGVSQNPRHKITKRGQNVTFRCDPISEHNRLYWYRQTLGQGPEFLTYFQNEAQLEKSRLLSDRFSAERPKGSFSTLEIQRTEQGDSAMYLCASSLSGRRPEAFFGQGTRLTVV.

The count of this clone is one. The chain combines TRBV18 with TRBJ1-2; TRBD1 is a possible D gene (6 bases). The CDR3 is made up of 16 amino acids. Germline V gives CDR1 KGHSH, CDR2 LQKENI. Trimming pared 3 bases from V and 4 bases from J, leaving 18 bases between. The chain's CDR3 is CASSPGYLQGSYGYTF. CDR3 in DNA: TGTGCCAGCTCACCTGGCTACCTCCAGGGGAGCTATGGCTACACCTTC.

This clone was observed a single time. In DNA form, the CDR3 reads TGTGCCAGCAGCGTGCAGGGCCAAGAGACCCAGTACTTC. This encodes CASSVQGQETQYF. V usage is TRBV11-2 and J usage is TRBJ2-5; D possibly corresponds to TRBD1 (5 bases). The CDR3 is made up of 13 amino acids. V was pared by 5 bases and J by 1 base, with 8 bases between. Germline V lookup: CDR1 SGHAT, CDR2 FQNNGV. Together with reference TRBV11-2 and TRBJ2-5, the CDR3 gives the full variable domain: EAGVAQSPRYKIIEKRQSVAFWCNPISGHATLYWYQQILGQGPKLLIQFQNNGVVDDSQLPKDRFSAERLKGVDSTLKIQPAKLEDSAVYLCASSVQGQETQYFGPGTRLLVL.

The V call is TRBV10-1, the J call TRBJ1-1, with a tentative D call TRBD1 (5 bases). The CDR3 contains 15 residues. Trimming stripped 5 bases from V and 1 base from J, with 14 bases between. The germline V gene has CDR1 WNHNN and CDR2 SYGVQD (reference sequence). CDR3 sequence: CASSPGGGKNTEAFF. The CDR3 DNA reads TGCGCCAGCAGTCCCGGGGGGGGGAAGAACACTGAAGCTTTCTTT.

This chain links TRBV5-1 with TRBJ2-2; 8 bases are shared with TRBD2. The CDR3 extends over 16 amino acids. V dropped 2 bases and J dropped 6; count of bases not matched to a gene: 9. The germline gives CDR1 SGHRS, CDR2 YFSETQ. The CDR3 DNA reads as TGCGCCAGCAGCTTAGAAGCGGGAGATAGGGCCGGGGAGCTGTTTTTT. Protein product: CASSLEAGDRAGELFF.